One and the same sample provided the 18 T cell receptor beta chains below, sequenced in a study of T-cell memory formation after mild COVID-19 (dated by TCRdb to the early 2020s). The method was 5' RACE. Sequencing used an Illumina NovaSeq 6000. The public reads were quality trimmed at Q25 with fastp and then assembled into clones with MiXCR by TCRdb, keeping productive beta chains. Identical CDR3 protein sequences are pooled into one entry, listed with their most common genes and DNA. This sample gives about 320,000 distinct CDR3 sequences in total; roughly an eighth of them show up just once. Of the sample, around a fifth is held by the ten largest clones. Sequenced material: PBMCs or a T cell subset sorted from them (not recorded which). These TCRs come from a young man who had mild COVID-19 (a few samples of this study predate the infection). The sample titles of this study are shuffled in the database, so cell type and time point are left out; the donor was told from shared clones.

The CDR3 DNA reads as TGTGCCAGCAGTTTACCGCGCGAGGTCCAGAACACTGAAGCTTTCTTT. Translating gives CASSLPREVQNTEAFF. The chain joins TRBV28 to TRBJ1-1; no firm D call. CDR3 size: 16 residues. V was shortened by 2 bases and J by 1 base, with 14 bases between the two germline ends. Looked up from germline, CDR1 is MDHEN and CDR2 is SYDVKM.

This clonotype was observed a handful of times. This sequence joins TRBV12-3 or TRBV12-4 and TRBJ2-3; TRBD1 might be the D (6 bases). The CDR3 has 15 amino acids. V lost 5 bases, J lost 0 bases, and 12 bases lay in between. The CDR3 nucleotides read TGTGCCAGCAGTCCCGGGACACCCAGCACAGATACGCAGTATTTT. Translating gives CASSPGTPSTDTQYF.

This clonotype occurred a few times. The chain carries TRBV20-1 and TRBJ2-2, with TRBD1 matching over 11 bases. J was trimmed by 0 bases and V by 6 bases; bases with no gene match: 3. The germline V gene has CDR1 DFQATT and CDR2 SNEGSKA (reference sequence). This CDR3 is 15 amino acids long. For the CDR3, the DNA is TGCAGTGCCCGGGACAGGGGGGCGAACACCGGGGAGCTGTTTTTT. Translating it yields CSARDRGANTGELFF.

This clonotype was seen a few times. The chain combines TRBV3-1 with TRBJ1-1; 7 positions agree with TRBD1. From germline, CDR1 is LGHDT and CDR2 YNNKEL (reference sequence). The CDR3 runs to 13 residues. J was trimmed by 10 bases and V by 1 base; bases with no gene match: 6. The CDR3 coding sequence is TGTGCCAGCAGCCAAGTAATAGGGGACAGAGCTTTCTTT. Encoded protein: CASSQVIGDRAFF. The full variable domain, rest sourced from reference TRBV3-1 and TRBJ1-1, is DTAVSQTPKYLVTQMGNDKSIKCEQNLGHDTMYWYKQDSKKFLKIMFSYNNKELIINETVPNRFSPKSPDKAHLNLHINSLELGDSAVYFCASSQVIGDRAFFGQGTRLTVV.

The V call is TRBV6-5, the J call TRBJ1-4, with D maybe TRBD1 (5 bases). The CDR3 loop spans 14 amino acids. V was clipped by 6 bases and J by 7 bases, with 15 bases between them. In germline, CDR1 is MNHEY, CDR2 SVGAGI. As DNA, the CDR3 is TGTGCCAGCAGAGGAGGGGCGAGGAGTGAAAAACTGTTTTTT. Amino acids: CASRGGARSEKLFF.

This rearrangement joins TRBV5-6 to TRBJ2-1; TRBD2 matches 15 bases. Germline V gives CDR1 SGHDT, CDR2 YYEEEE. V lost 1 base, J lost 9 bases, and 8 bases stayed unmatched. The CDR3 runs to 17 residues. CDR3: CASSLPPGLAGGFEQFF. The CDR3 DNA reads TGTGCCAGCAGCTTGCCCCCGGGACTAGCGGGGGGTTTTGAGCAGTTCTTC. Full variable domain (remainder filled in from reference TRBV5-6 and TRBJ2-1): DAGVTQSPTHLIKTRGQQVTLRCSPKSGHDTVSWYQQALGQGPQFIFQYYEEEERQRGNFPDRFSGHQFPNYSSELNVNALLLGDSALYLCASSLPPGLAGGFEQFFGPGTRLTVL.

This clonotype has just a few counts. The DNA of the CDR3 is TGTGCCAGCAGTTTGACAGGGTCATGGGAGACCCAGTACTTC. It specifies CASSLTGSWETQYF. The rearrangement joins TRBV6-6 to TRBJ2-5; TRBD1 aligns across 7 bases. Germline values: CDR1 MNHNY, CDR2 SVGAGI (reference sequence). The CDR3 is 14 residues long. The V segment lost 4 bases and the J segment 5 bases; nucleotides outside the gene matches: 7.

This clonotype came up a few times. The CDR3 loop reads CASSLGTTQRETQYF. The CDR3 nucleotides are TGTGCCAGCAGTTTGGGAACCACACAAAGAGAGACCCAGTACTTC. The chain combines TRBV12-3 or TRBV12-4 with TRBJ2-5; no clear D. V was trimmed by 3 bases and J by 4 bases, leaving 15 bases between them. The CDR3 has 15 amino acids.

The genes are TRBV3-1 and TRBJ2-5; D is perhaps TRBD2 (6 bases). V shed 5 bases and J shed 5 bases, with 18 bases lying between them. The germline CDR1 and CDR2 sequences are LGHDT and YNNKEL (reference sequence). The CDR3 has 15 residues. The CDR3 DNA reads TGTGCCAGCAGCGGTGGGACTGTGATGTTCGAGACCCAGTACTTC. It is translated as CASSGGTVMFETQYF.

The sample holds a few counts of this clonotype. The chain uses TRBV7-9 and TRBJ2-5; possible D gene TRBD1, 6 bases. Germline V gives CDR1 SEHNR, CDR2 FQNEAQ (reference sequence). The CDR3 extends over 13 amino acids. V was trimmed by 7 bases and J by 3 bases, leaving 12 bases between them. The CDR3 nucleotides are TGTGCCAGCACCTCGACAGGAAAAGAGACCCAGTACTTC. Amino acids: CASTSTGKETQYF. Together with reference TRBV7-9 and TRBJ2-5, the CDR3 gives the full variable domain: DTGVSQNPRHKITKRGQNVTFRCDPISEHNRLYWYRQTLGQGPEFLTYFQNEAQLEKSRLLSDRFSAERPKGSFSTLEIQRTEQGDSAMYLCASTSTGKETQYFGPGTRLLVL.

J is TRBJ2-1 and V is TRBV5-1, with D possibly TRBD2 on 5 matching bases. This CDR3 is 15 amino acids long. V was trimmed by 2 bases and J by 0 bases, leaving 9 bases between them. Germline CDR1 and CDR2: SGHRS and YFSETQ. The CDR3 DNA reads TGCGCCAGCAGCTTCCAGCGGAGCTCCTACAATGAGCAGTTCTTC. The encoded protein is CASSFQRSSYNEQFF. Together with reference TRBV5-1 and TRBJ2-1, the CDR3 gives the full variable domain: KAGVTQTPRYLIKTRGQQVTLSCSPISGHRSVSWYQQTPGQGLQFLFEYFSETQRNKGNFPGRFSGRQFSNSRSEMNVSTLELGDSALYLCASSFQRSSYNEQFFGPGTRLTVL.

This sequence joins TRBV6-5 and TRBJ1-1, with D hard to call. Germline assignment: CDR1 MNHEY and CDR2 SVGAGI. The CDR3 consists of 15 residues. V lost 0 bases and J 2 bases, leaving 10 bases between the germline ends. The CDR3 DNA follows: TGTGCCAGCAGTTACTCTTCGACGGGCAACACTGAAGCTTTCTTT. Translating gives CASSYSSTGNTEAFF.

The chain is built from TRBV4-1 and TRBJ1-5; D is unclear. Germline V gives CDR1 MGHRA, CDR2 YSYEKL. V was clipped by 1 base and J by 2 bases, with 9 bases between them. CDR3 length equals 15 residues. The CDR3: CASSQGVGGNQPQHF. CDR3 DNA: TGCGCCAGCAGCCAAGGAGTTGGTGGCAATCAGCCCCAGCATTTT.

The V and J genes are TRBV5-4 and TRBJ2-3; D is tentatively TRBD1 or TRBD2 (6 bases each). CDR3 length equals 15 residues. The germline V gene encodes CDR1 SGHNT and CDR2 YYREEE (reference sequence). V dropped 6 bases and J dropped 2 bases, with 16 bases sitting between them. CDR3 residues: CASTLGAGNTDTQYF. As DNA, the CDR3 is TGTGCCAGCACCCTGGGGGCGGGAAACACAGATACGCAGTATTTT.

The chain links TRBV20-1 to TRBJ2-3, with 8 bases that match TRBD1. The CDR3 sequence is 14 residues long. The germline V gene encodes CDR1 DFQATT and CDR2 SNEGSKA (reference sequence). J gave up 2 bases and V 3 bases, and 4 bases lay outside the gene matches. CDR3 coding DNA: TGCAGTGCTAGGGCGACAGGGGTCACAGATACGCAGTATTTT. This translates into CSARATGVTDTQYF.

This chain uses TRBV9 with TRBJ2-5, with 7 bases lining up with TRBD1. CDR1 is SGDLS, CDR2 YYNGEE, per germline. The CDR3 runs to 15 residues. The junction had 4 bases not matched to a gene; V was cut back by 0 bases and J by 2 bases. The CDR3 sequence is CASSVVGGQQETQYF. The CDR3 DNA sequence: TGTGCCAGCAGCGTAGTTGGGGGACAGCAAGAGACCCAGTACTTC.

The CDR3 DNA follows: TGCGCCAGCAGCACTCAGACCCGCACAGATACGCAGTATTTT. Its translation is CASSTQTRTDTQYF. The chain has TRBV5-1 and TRBJ2-3; D gene uncertain. This CDR3 is built from 14 residues. Germline CDR1 reads SGHRS; CDR2 reads YFSETQ. Trimming took off 4 bases at V and 1 base at J, with 10 bases between the two ends. The full variable domain, rest sourced from reference TRBV5-1 and TRBJ2-3, is KAGVTQTPRYLIKTRGQQVTLSCSPISGHRSVSWYQQTPGQGLQFLFEYFSETQRNKGNFPGRFSGRQFSNSRSEMNVSTLELGDSALYLCASSTQTRTDTQYFGPGTRLTVL.

The DNA for the CDR3 is TGTGCCAGCAGCTTGATAGCACGGGGGGGTCGTCCCACAGATACGCAGTATTTT. It encodes CASSLIARGGRPTDTQYF. V gene TRBV5-8 combines with J gene TRBJ2-3; TRBD2 agrees at 8 bases. From germline, CDR1 is SGHTS and CDR2 YDEGEE. The J segment lost 2 bases and the V segment lost 1 base, leaving 12 bases of the junction unmatched. The length of the CDR3 is 18 residues.